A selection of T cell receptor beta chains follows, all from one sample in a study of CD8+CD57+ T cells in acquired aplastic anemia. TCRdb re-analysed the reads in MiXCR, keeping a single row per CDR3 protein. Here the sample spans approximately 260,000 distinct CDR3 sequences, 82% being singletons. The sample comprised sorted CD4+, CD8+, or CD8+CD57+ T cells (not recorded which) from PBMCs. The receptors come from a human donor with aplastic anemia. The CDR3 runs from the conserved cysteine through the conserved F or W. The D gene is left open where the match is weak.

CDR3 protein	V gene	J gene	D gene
CASSVPQKTVSYGYTF	TRBV9	TRBJ1-2	.
CASSQRGTDTQYF	TRBV4-1	TRBJ2-3	.
CASSGRLELQETQYF	TRBV13	TRBJ2-5	.
CASSFTSAMSSAYTF	TRBV7-9	TRBJ1-2	.
CASSQWGEREQFF	TRBV4-1	TRBJ2-1	.
CASSLRGRAYNEQFF	TRBV5-6	TRBJ2-1	.
CASSLVGPGEQFF	TRBV7-2	TRBJ2-1	.
CASSEEGGTGETQYF	TRBV9	TRBJ2-5	TRBD2
CASGDRDAGEQYF	TRBV19	.	.
CASRRISNQPQHF	TRBV2	TRBJ1-5	.
CAISDREKAFF	TRBV10-3	TRBJ1-1	.
CASSPADYDKQYF	TRBV5-6	TRBJ2-3	.
CASSPAGGAYNEQFF	TRBV19	TRBJ2-1	.
CSVEVGKTGHGYTF	TRBV20-1	TRBJ1-2	TRBD1
CATRLTSGGEQYF	TRBV15	TRBJ2-7	TRBD2
CAGQGTREAQYFGTF	TRBV7-9	TRBJ1-2	.
CSAREGTGNTEAFF	TRBV20-1	TRBJ1-1	TRBD1
CASKFTGGSYGYTF	TRBV6-1	TRBJ1-2	TRBD1
CATCIDGTGGNTIYF	TRBV15	TRBJ1-3	TRBD1